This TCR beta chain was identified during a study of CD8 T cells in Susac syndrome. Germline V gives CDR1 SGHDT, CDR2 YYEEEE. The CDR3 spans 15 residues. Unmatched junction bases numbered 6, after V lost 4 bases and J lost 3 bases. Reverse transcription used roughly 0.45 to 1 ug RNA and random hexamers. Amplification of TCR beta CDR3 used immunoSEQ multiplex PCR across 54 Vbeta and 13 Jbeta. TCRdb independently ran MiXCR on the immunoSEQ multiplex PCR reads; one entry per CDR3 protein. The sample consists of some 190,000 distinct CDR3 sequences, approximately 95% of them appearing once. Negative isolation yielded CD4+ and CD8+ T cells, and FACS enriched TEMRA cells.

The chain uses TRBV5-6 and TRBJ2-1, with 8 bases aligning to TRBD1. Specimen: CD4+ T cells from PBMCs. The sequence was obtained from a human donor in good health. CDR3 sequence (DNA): TGTGCCAGCAGCACCAGGGGGCAACTCTACAATGAGCAGTTCTTC. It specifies CASSTRGQLYNEQFF.